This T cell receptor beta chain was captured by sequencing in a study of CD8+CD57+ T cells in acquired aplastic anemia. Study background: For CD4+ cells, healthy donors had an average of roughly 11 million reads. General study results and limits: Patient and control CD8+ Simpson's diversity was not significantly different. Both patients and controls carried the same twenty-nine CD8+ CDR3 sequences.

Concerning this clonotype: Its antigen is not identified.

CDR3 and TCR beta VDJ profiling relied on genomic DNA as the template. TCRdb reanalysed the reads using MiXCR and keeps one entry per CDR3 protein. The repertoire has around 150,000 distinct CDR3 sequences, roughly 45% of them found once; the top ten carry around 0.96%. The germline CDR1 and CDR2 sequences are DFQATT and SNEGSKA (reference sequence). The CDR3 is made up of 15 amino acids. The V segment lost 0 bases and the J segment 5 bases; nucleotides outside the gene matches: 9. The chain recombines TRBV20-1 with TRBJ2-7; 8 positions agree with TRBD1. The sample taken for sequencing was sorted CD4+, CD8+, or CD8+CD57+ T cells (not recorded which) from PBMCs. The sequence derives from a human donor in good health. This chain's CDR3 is CSARDFGQGANEQYF. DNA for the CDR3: TGCAGTGCTAGAGATTTCGGGCAGGGGGCTAACGAGCAGTACTTC.